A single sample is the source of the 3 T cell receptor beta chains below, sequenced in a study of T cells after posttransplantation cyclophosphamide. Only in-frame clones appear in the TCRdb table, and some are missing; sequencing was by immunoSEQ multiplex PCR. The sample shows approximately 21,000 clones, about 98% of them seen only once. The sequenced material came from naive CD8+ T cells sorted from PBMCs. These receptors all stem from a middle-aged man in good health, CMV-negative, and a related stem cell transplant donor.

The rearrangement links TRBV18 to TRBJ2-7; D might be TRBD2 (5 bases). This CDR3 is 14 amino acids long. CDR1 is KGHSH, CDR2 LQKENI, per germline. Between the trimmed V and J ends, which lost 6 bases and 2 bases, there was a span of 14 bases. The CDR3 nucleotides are TGTGCCAGCTCTGAGACGGAGGCCCCCTACGAGCAGTACTTC. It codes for CASSETEAPYEQYF. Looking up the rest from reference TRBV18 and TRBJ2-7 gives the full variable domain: NAGVMQNPRHLVRRRGQEARLRCSPMKGHSHVYWYRQLPEEGLKFMVYLQKENIIDESGMPKERFSAEFPKEGPSILRIQQVVRGDSAAYFCASSETEAPYEQYFGPGTRLTVT.

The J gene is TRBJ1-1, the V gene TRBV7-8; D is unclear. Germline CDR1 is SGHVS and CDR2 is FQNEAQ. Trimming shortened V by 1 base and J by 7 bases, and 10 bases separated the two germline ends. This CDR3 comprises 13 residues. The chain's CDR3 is CASSLEQPNEAFF. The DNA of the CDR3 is TGTGCCAGCAGCTTAGAACAACCCAATGAAGCTTTCTTT.

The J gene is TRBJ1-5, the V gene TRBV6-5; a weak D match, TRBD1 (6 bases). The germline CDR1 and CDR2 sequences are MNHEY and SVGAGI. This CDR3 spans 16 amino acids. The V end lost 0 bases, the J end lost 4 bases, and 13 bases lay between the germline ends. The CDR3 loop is CASSYSRGLGNQPQHF. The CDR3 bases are TGTGCCAGCAGTTACTCGAGGGGGTTGGGGAATCAGCCCCAGCATTTT.